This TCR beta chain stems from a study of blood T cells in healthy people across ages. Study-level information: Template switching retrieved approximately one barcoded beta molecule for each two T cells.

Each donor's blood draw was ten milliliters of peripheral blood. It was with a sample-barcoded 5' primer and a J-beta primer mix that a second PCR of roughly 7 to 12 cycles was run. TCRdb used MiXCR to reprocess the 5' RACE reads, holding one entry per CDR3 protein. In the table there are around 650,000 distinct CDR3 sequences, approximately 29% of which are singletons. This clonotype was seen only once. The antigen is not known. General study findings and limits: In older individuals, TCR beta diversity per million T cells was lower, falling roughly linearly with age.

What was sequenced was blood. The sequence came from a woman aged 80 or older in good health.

The CDR3 here is CASRKPLSYNEQYF. The DNA for the CDR3 is TGTGCCAGCAGGAAACCTTTATCCTACAATGAGCAGTACTTC. This chain joins TRBV6-5 and TRBJ2-1; D remains unclear. Matching the DNA end better, TRBJ2-7 makes the J call doubtful. The germline V gene has CDR1 MNHEY and CDR2 SVGAGI. CDR3 size: 14 residues.